The 32 T cell receptor beta chains listed next were all sequenced from one sample in a study of response to subunit inactivated influenza vaccine. TCRdb fed the RT-PCR reads into MiXCR, producing one record per CDR3 protein. The data contain under 800,000 distinct CDR3 sequences, roughly 13% of them singletons. The sample was PBMCs from blood, taken 14 days before vaccination. The receptors here all came from a man aged 50 to 59 who received an inactivated influenza vaccine.

The J gene is TRBJ1-5, the V gene TRBV20-1; D possibly corresponds to TRBD1 (6 bases). Germline V gene lookup returns CDR1 DFQATT and CDR2 SNEGSKA (reference sequence). The length of the CDR3 is 14 residues. V dropped 6 bases and J dropped 6 bases, with 18 bases sitting between them. For the CDR3, the DNA is TGCAGTGCCATCCGGGACACCGGGAGTCAGCCCCAGCATTTT. This translates into CSAIRDTGSQPQHF.

There are a few counts of this clonotype. The chain combines TRBV20-1 with TRBJ2-7; 11 bases map to TRBD2. V dropped 3 bases and J dropped 3; count of bases not matched to a gene: 10. This CDR3 has 16 amino acids. CDR1 DFQATT and CDR2 SNEGSKA come from the germline V gene (reference sequence). The CDR3 nucleotides are TGCAGTGCTAGTCTAGCGGGAGGAAGCCTACGCTACGAGCAGTACTTC. Protein sequence: CSASLAGGSLRYEQYF.

This clonotype has just a few counts. The J gene is TRBJ2-7, the V gene TRBV2, with TRBD1 matching 7 bases. CDR1 is SNHLY and CDR2 is FYNNEI in the germline V gene. CDR3 length: 13 amino acids. The ends lost 8 bases at V and 2 bases at J; junction bases unmatched: 6. CDR3 bases: TGTGCCAGCTATGCAGGGGGAGCCTACGAGCAGTACTTC. Protein sequence: CASYAGGAYEQYF.

This clonotype was seen repeatedly, ten times or more. The CDR3 spells CASREQEVNTEAFF. The CDR3 nucleotides are TGTGCCAGCAGAGAACAGGAAGTGAACACTGAAGCTTTCTTT. The chain joins TRBV12-3 or TRBV12-4 to TRBJ1-1; perhaps TRBD1 as D (5 bases). The V end was cut by 6 bases, the J end by 0 bases, with 11 bases between. The CDR3 runs to 14 residues.

The CDR3 here is CSARDHLRSYSGANVLTF. In nucleotides, the CDR3 is TGCAGTGCTAGAGATCATCTCAGGAGCTACTCTGGGGCCAACGTCCTGACTTTC. This chain joins TRBV20-1 and TRBJ2-6; D gene uncertain. CDR1 is DFQATT, CDR2 SNEGSKA, per germline (reference sequence). The CDR3 runs to 18 residues. Trimming stripped 0 bases from V and 0 bases from J, with 15 bases between.

The chain combines TRBV3-1 with TRBJ2-2; tentatively, D is TRBD2 (7 bases). V was pared by 10 bases and J by 0 bases, with 24 bases between. The CDR3 is 18 residues long. CDR1 is LGHDT and CDR2 is YNNKEL in the germline V gene (reference sequence). CDR3 nucleotides: TGTGCCATCTGGGGGGGCAGGCGAATAATCGCGAACACCGGGGAGCTGTTTTTT. This translates into CAIWGGRRIIANTGELFF.

This clonotype has more than one count but fewer than ten. The V call is TRBV5-1, the J call TRBJ2-1, with TRBD2 identical over 13 bases. This CDR3 comprises 16 residues. Germline CDR1 is SGHRS and CDR2 is YFSETQ. The V gene end was trimmed by 3 bases and the J gene end by 6 bases; junction bases not matched to a gene: 6. Written as DNA, the CDR3 is TGCGCCAGCAGCTGGCCACTAGCGGGAGGGCCCAATGAGCAGTTCTTC. It translates to CASSWPLAGGPNEQFF.

This clonotype has at least ten counts. The V call is TRBV27, the J call TRBJ2-7; no firm D call. The CDR3 has 14 residues. In germline, CDR1 is MNHEY, CDR2 SMNVEV (reference sequence). Deletions cut 5 bases from V and 3 bases from J, with 14 bases between. The CDR3 DNA reads TGTGCCAGCAGTCCGGCCGTCGACGGCTACGAGCAGTACTTC. It is translated as CASSPAVDGYEQYF.

A few counts support this clonotype. The J gene is TRBJ2-5, the V gene TRBV10-2; weak D call: TRBD1 (6 bases). The V end was cut by 0 bases, the J end by 7 bases, with 18 bases between. CDR1 and CDR2 (germline): WSHSY, SAAADI. This CDR3 comprises 16 residues. CDR3 region: CASSESPPNRVGTQYF. The CDR3 nucleotides are TGCGCCAGCAGTGAGTCTCCTCCCAACAGGGTTGGGACCCAGTACTTC.

This sequence joins TRBV29-1 and TRBJ1-1; perhaps TRBD1 as D (6 bases). CDR3 length: 13 amino acids. The germline CDR1 and CDR2 sequences are SQVTM and ANQGSEA. Trimming pared 2 bases from V and 3 bases from J, leaving 10 bases between. The CDR3 loop is CSVEYRADTEAFF. CDR3 DNA sequence: TGCAGCGTTGAATACAGGGCGGACACTGAAGCTTTCTTT. Drawing the rest from reference TRBV29-1 and TRBJ1-1, the complete variable domain is SAVISQKPSRDICQRGTSLTIQCQVDSQVTMMFWYRQQPGQSLTLIATANQGSEATYESGFVIDKFPISRPNLTFSTLTVSNMSPEDSSIYLCSVEYRADTEAFFGQGTRLTVV.

V usage is TRBV20-1 and J usage is TRBJ2-4; D is perhaps TRBD2 (7 bases). V was trimmed by 2 bases and J by 9 bases, leaving 14 bases between them. The V gene's germline CDR1 is DFQATT and CDR2 SNEGSKA (reference sequence). The CDR3 is 13 amino acids. CDR3 sequence: CSARSGGRGIQYF. The CDR3 DNA sequence: TGCAGTGCTAGATCGGGGGGCCGCGGCATTCAGTACTTC.

This clonotype was detected ten times or more. The chain employs TRBV7-3 and TRBJ2-3, with TRBD2 as a possible D gene (6 bases). Germline V gene sequence: CDR1 SGHTA, CDR2 FQGTGA. V was shortened by 5 bases and J by 1 base, with 10 bases between the two germline ends. CDR3 length: 14 residues. The chain's CDR3 is CASSGGGGTDTQYF. CDR3 bases: TGTGCCAGCAGCGGTGGAGGGGGCACAGATACGCAGTATTTT.

V is TRBV2 and J is TRBJ2-1; TRBD1 agrees at 7 bases. V lost 7 bases and J lost 4; bases outside the gene matches: 10. Germline lookup yields CDR1 SNHLY and CDR2 FYNNEI. The CDR3 extends over 15 amino acids. In DNA form, the CDR3 reads TGTGCCAGCATGGTTTTAGAGGGGGCTTACAATGAGCAGTTCTTC. Encoded protein: CASMVLEGAYNEQFF.

This clonotype has a handful of counts. The chain uses TRBV12-3 or TRBV12-4 and TRBJ2-3; D may be TRBD2 (6 bases). This CDR3 spans 15 amino acids. Deletions cut 3 bases from V and 4 bases from J, with 14 bases between. This chain's CDR3 is CASSFTNRRADTQYF. CDR3 in DNA: TGTGCCAGCAGTTTCACGAATAGGAGGGCAGATACGCAGTATTTT.

This chain connects TRBV6-1 to TRBJ2-6; D uncertain. The germline V and J ends were trimmed by 0 bases and 7 bases, with 16 bases remaining between them. Germline-derived CDR1 and CDR2 are MNHNS and SASEGT. This CDR3 contains 17 residues. CDR3 in amino acids: CASSEARETGQANVLTF. CDR3 coding DNA: TGTGCCAGCAGTGAAGCGCGCGAGACCGGGCAAGCCAACGTCCTGACTTTC.

CDR3 protein: CASSSIAGDVQKSTYNEQFF. The CDR3 nucleotides are TGTGCCAGCAGCTCTATAGCGGGGGACGTCCAGAAATCCACTTACAATGAGCAGTTCTTC. The chain is built from TRBV13 and TRBJ2-1, with 9 bases aligning to TRBD2. Germline V gene lookup returns CDR1 PRHDT and CDR2 FYEKMQ (reference sequence). There are 20 residues in the CDR3. Losses at the gene ends were 4 bases for V and 4 bases for J; bases not matched to a gene: 20.

The chain couples TRBV6-1 to TRBJ2-7, with 7 bases fitting TRBD1. Germline V gives CDR1 MNHNS, CDR2 SASEGT. The CDR3 totals 16 residues. The V and J ends lost 6 bases and 3 bases, in that order; junction bases with no gene match: 14. CDR3 amino acids: CASRRTPRGNNYEQYF. The CDR3 region has the DNA TGTGCCAGCAGAAGGACCCCCAGGGGGAATAACTACGAGCAGTACTTC.

Only a few counts were recorded for this clonotype. This rearrangement joins TRBV6-5 to TRBJ2-5; 7 bases match TRBD1. V shed 2 bases, J shed 7 bases, and the junction held 10 bases outside the gene matches. The germline V gene has CDR1 MNHEY and CDR2 SVGAGI. The CDR3 has 15 residues. CDR3 sequence (DNA): TGTGCCAGCAGTTACGGGACAGACCTCTCCGGGACCCAGTACTTC. Translation: CASSYGTDLSGTQYF.

The CDR3 region has the DNA TGTGCCAGCAGTTTCATCGCTAGCGGAGGGCAAAGTCGTCCCGGGGAGCTGTTTTTT. Amino acids: CASSFIASGGQSRPGELFF. This chain links TRBV28 with TRBJ2-2; 7 bases line up with TRBD2. In germline, CDR1 is MDHEN, CDR2 SYDVKM. Losses at the gene ends were 3 bases for V and 6 bases for J; bases not matched to a gene: 19. The CDR3 is 19 amino acids.

This clonotype was seen repeatedly, ten times or more. The CDR3 nucleotides read TGTGCCAGCAGTTTTGCCAGGACAGCCTCCTACGAGCAGTACTTC. Protein: CASSFARTASYEQYF. The chain is built from TRBV12-3 or TRBV12-4 and TRBJ2-7, with D possibly matching TRBD1 (6 bases). The CDR3 has 15 amino acids. Deletions cut 3 bases from V and 0 bases from J, with 12 bases between.

This clonotype appeared a few times. The chain has TRBV30 and TRBJ2-3; TRBD2 aligns across 8 bases. The CDR3 is 16 residues long. J was trimmed by 5 bases and V by 1 base; bases with no gene match: 11. Germline V gene lookup returns CDR1 GTSNPN and CDR2 SVGIG (reference sequence). The CDR3: CAWSARRTSLKDTQYF. DNA of the CDR3: TGTGCCTGGAGTGCCCGAAGGACTAGCTTGAAAGATACGCAGTATTTT.

This clonotype turned up a few times. The rearrangement uses TRBV12-3 or TRBV12-4 and TRBJ1-6; 8 nucleotides align to TRBD1. J lost 9 bases, V lost 1 base, and 5 bases had no gene match. This CDR3 has 15 residues. The CDR3 DNA sequence: TGTGCCAGCAGTTTAGGAGGACAGGGAGTTTCACCCCTCCACTTT. As protein: CASSLGGQGVSPLHF.

This chain connects TRBV29-1 to TRBJ2-7, with 7 positions matching TRBD1. Germline V gives CDR1 SQVTM, CDR2 ANQGSEA. Losses at the gene ends were 7 bases for V and 0 bases for J; bases not matched to a gene: 9. CDR3 length: 14 amino acids. The DNA of the CDR3 is TGCAGCGCACGACAGGGCCCCAGCTCCTACGAGCAGTACTTC. This codes for CSARQGPSSYEQYF.

V usage is TRBV6-1 and J usage is TRBJ2-6, with D perhaps TRBD2 (7 bases). V lost 5 bases and J lost 2, with 10 bases in between. From germline, CDR1 is MNHNS and CDR2 SASEGT. CDR3 length equals 15 residues. Here the CDR3 DNA reads TGTGCCAGCAGTAAAGGGGGGGCTGGGGCCAACGTCCTGACTTTC. Encoded protein: CASSKGGAGANVLTF.

This clonotype was detected a few times. The gene calls are TRBV12-3 or TRBV12-4 and TRBJ2-7; D gene ambiguous. Between the trimmed V and J ends, which lost 7 bases and 0 bases, there was a span of 16 bases. CDR3 size: 15 residues. The CDR3 nucleotides are TGTGCCAGCACCAAGAGCGCGCTAAGCTCCTACGAGCAGTACTTC. Translation: CASTKSALSSYEQYF.

The chain uses TRBV15 and TRBJ1-5; 7 bases are a match to TRBD1. Per germline, CDR1 LNHNV and CDR2 YYDKDF (reference sequence). J was trimmed by 0 bases and V by 1 base; bases with no gene match: 12. The CDR3 runs to 19 residues. The CDR3 region has the DNA TGTGCCACCAGCAGAGTCGGGACAGTGAGTCAGATTAGCAATCAGCCCCAGCATTTT. Translation gives CATSRVGTVSQISNQPQHF.

The rearrangement uses TRBV18 and TRBJ1-2; D possibly corresponds to TRBD1 (5 bases). The CDR3 spans 15 residues. Germline V gives CDR1 KGHSH, CDR2 LQKENI. Trimming shortened V by 1 base and J by 8 bases, and 17 bases separated the two germline ends. CDR3 in DNA: TGTGCCAGCTCACCACGAACCGCTCGGGGGGAAGGCTACACCTTC. Translation gives CASSPRTARGEGYTF.

This clonotype was recorded many times. J is TRBJ2-7 and V is TRBV2; 8 bases are shared with TRBD2. The CDR3 extends over 15 amino acids. Trimming at V came to 7 bases and at J to 1 base, leaving 9 bases not matched to a gene. CDR1 SNHLY and CDR2 FYNNEI come from the germline V gene. DNA of the CDR3: TGTGCCAGCACCGTTTTGACTAGCGCATCCTACGAGCAGTACTTC. As protein: CASTVLTSASYEQYF.

V and J are TRBV7-2 and TRBJ2-1, with 8 bases matching TRBD2. After removal of 1 base from V and 4 bases from J, the junction contained 9 bases not matched to a gene. Germline CDR1 SGHTA, CDR2 FQGNSA. This CDR3 comprises 17 residues. The CDR3 DNA reads TGTGCCAGCAGCTTAGTTCCAGCGGGAGTGGGTTACAATGAGCAGTTCTTC. Protein sequence: CASSLVPAGVGYNEQFF.

The table lists this clonotype with many counts. The chain links TRBV12-3 or TRBV12-4 to TRBJ2-3, with D hard to call. Trimming stripped 3 bases from V and 0 bases from J, with 10 bases between. The CDR3 is 15 amino acids. This CDR3 is CASSFLGGSTDTQYF. The CDR3 DNA follows: TGTGCCAGCAGTTTCTTGGGCGGAAGCACAGATACGCAGTATTTT.

Remarks on this clonotype: A much larger clone lies one base from this, so it may be a read error. V and J are TRBV6-2 or TRBV6-3 and TRBJ2-5; D not certain. V was clipped by 1 base and J by 5 bases, with 2 bases between them. The CDR3 loop spans 11 amino acids. CDR1 is MNHEY and CDR2 is SVGEGT in the germline V gene. CDR3 nucleotides: TGTGCCAGCAGTTACTGGGAGACCCAGTACTTC. It encodes CASSYWETQYF.

The chain has TRBV6-1 and TRBJ2-4, with 9 bases aligning to TRBD1. The CDR3 loop spans 15 amino acids. The germline gives CDR1 MNHNS, CDR2 SASEGT. J was trimmed by 3 bases and V by 6 bases; bases with no gene match: 6. This CDR3 reads CASRHRGLDKNIQYF. The CDR3 bases are TGTGCCAGCAGACACAGGGGGCTAGACAAAAACATTCAGTACTTC.